Shown below are 29 T cell receptor beta chains from a single sample sequenced in a study of T cell repertoires in cytomegalovirus infection. TCRdb reanalysed the reads using MiXCR and keeps one entry per CDR3 protein. This table holds about 340,000 distinct CDR3 sequences, about 29% found once. Antigens of these TCRs are unknown. The sequences come from cultured PBMCs, collected from culture after CMV antigen stimulation. The source of these receptors is a human donor in good health (CMV status not recorded). Some clones in this sample may be carry-over from other donors' samples.

The chain combines TRBV6-5 with TRBJ2-7; 9 bases agree with TRBD1. Germline loops: CDR1 MNHEY, CDR2 SVGAGI. This CDR3 contains 14 residues. With V trimmed by 4 bases and J by 6 bases, 7 bases remained unmatched. This CDR3 reads CASSFSQTGGEQYF. The CDR3 DNA is TGTGCCAGCAGTTTCTCACAGACAGGGGGCGAGCAGTACTTC.

The chain uses TRBV7-9 and TRBJ2-5; a weak D match, TRBD2 (5 bases). This CDR3 has 15 amino acids. CDR1 and CDR2 from the germline V gene are SEHNR and FQNEAQ (reference sequence). The V gene lost 5 bases and the J gene lost 7 bases, with 20 bases spanning the gap. CDR3 bases: TGTGCCAGCAGCCAACCAGGACTCCTAATGGGGACCCAGTACTTC. Protein: CASSQPGLLMGTQYF. The variable domain in full, completed from reference TRBV7-9 and TRBJ2-5, reads DTGVSQNPRHKITKRGQNVTFRCDPISEHNRLYWYRQTLGQGPEFLTYFQNEAQLEKSRLLSDRFSAERPKGSFSTLEIQRTEQGDSAMYLCASSQPGLLMGTQYFGPGTRLLVL.

The chain carries TRBV2 and TRBJ2-4, with D uncertain. The CDR3 contains 14 residues. Trimming stripped 9 bases from V and 0 bases from J, with 12 bases between. CDR1 and CDR2 from the germline V gene are SNHLY and FYNNEI. The CDR3 is CASEIGLAKNIQYF. The DNA of the CDR3 is TGTGCCAGTGAGATCGGCCTAGCCAAAAACATTCAGTACTTC.

This clonotype was detected only a few times. The V call is TRBV7-8, the J call TRBJ2-1, with 8 bases that match TRBD2. V lost 5 bases, J lost 2 bases, and 8 bases stayed unmatched. This CDR3 contains 16 residues. The germline V gene has CDR1 SGHVS and CDR2 FQNEAQ. DNA of the CDR3: TGTGCCAGCAGCCCCGGACTAGCTAGGACCTACAATGAGCAGTTCTTC. Its protein product is CASSPGLARTYNEQFF.

The chain carries TRBV5-4 and TRBJ1-6; D ambiguous. The germline V gene encodes CDR1 SGHNT and CDR2 YYREEE (reference sequence). The CDR3 contains 15 residues. Trimming stripped 0 bases from V and 6 bases from J, with 10 bases between. CDR3 nucleotides: TGTGCCAGCAGCTTGGTGGGAGGACGTAATTCACCCCTCCACTTT. Its translation is CASSLVGGRNSPLHF.

The V and J genes are TRBV7-9 and TRBJ2-5; 11 nucleotides agree with TRBD1. Germline V lookup: CDR1 SEHNR, CDR2 FQNEAQ (reference sequence). J gave up 5 bases and V 4 bases, and 9 bases lay outside the gene matches. CDR3 length: 16 residues. The CDR3 protein is CASSSVGQGVRETQYF. The CDR3 DNA follows: TGTGCCAGCAGCTCGGTGGGACAGGGGGTTCGGGAGACCCAGTACTTC.

V gene TRBV5-1 combines with J gene TRBJ1-4; TRBD1 matches at 10 bases. Per the germline V gene, CDR1 is SGHRS and CDR2 is YFSETQ. The V and J ends lost 4 bases and 3 bases, in that order; junction bases with no gene match: 6. This CDR3 comprises 16 residues. The CDR3 nucleotides read TGCGCCAGCAGCGAAAGACAGGGGGCTGCTAATGAAAAACTGTTTTTT. Protein product: CASSERQGAANEKLFF. The whole variable domain, remainder taken from reference TRBV5-1 and TRBJ1-4, is KAGVTQTPRYLIKTRGQQVTLSCSPISGHRSVSWYQQTPGQGLQFLFEYFSETQRNKGNFPGRFSGRQFSNSRSEMNVSTLELGDSALYLCASSERQGAANEKLFFGSGTQLSVL.

V is TRBV3-1 and J is TRBJ1-2; D ambiguous. Germline V gives CDR1 LGHDT, CDR2 YNNKEL (reference sequence). The CDR3 loop spans 18 amino acids. V gave up 1 base and J gave up 1 base, with 19 bases separating them. Here the CDR3 reads CASSQGRGRNRINYGYTF. The CDR3, as DNA: TGTGCCAGCAGCCAAGGACGTGGGAGGAACCGCATTAACTATGGCTACACCTTC.

This sequence joins TRBV20-1 and TRBJ2-3, with 13 nucleotides matching TRBD2. In germline, CDR1 is DFQATT, CDR2 SNEGSKA (reference sequence). V was clipped by 1 base and J by 2 bases; unmatched bases: 6. This CDR3 is built from 17 residues. CDR3 in DNA: TGCAGTGCTAGAGTTCCGGGACTAGCGGGACCCACAGATACGCAGTATTTT. This gives the protein CSARVPGLAGPTDTQYF.

The chain combines TRBV7-9 with TRBJ1-1, with D maybe TRBD1 (6 bases). V lost 6 bases and J lost 3, with 14 bases in between. The length of the CDR3 is 14 residues. Germline-derived CDR1 and CDR2 are SEHNR and FQNEAQ (reference sequence). The CDR3 DNA follows: TGTGCCAGCAGTCCACAGGGAGTCGACACTGAAGCTTTCTTT. The encoded protein is CASSPQGVDTEAFF.

About this clonotype: The conserved final phenylalanine or tryptophan is absent from the CDR3, which likely points to a read error. The chain has TRBV7-2 and TRBJ2-5, with 16 bases matching TRBD2. Germline V CDR1 and CDR2: SGHTA, FQGNSA. With V trimmed by 5 bases and J by 7 bases, 4 bases remained unmatched. CDR3 size: 15 residues. The CDR3 nucleotides are TGTGCCAGCAGCGGGACTAGCGGGGGGGGTGGGACCCAGTACTTA. Translating gives CASSGTSGGGGTQYL.

This chain connects TRBV11-1 to TRBJ1-3; no clear D. Trimming left V 6 bases short and J 0 bases short, with 12 bases between. Germline values: CDR1 SGHAT, CDR2 FQDESV (reference sequence). This CDR3 comprises 15 residues. The CDR3, as DNA: TGTGCCAGCAGGTCATCCGCAACCTCTGGAAACACCATATATTTT. Residues: CASRSSATSGNTIYF. The full variable domain, in which reference TRBV11-1 and TRBJ1-3 provide the parts outside the CDR3, is EAEVAQSPRYKITEKSQAVAFWCDPISGHATLYWYRQILGQGPELLVQFQDESVVDDSQLPKDRFSAERLKGVDSTLKIQPAELGDSAMYLCASRSSATSGNTIYFGEGSWLTVV.

The chain employs TRBV6-2 or TRBV6-3 and TRBJ1-3; weak D call: TRBD1 (6 bases). Germline V CDR1 and CDR2: MNHEY, SVGEGT. The ends were cut back, 0 bases at V and 0 bases at J, with 18 bases in the middle. The CDR3 has 19 amino acids. CDR3 sequence reads: CASSYSPYIQGSSGNTIYF. CDR3 nucleotides: TGTGCCAGCAGTTACTCACCTTATATACAGGGAAGCTCTGGAAACACCATATATTTT.

This rearrangement joins TRBV12-3 or TRBV12-4 to TRBJ1-1; D may be TRBD1 (6 bases). V gave up 4 bases and J gave up 7 bases, with 16 bases separating them. This CDR3 has 14 residues. CDR3 sequence (DNA): TGTGCCAGCAGTTCAAAACAGGGCGGCGTTGAAGCTTTCTTT. Translation: CASSSKQGGVEAFF.

The gene calls are TRBV28 and TRBJ2-7; 7 bases fit TRBD2. The CDR3 has 16 residues. From germline, CDR1 is MDHEN and CDR2 SYDVKM. Trimming took 2 bases from V and 2 from J; bases not matched to a gene: 9. The CDR3 sequence: CASSLPSGMEAYEQYF. The CDR3 nucleotides read TGTGCCAGCAGTTTACCCAGCGGGATGGAAGCCTACGAGCAGTACTTC.

This clonotype was seen only a few times. V is TRBV7-9 and J is TRBJ1-4; 8 nucleotides agree with TRBD1. V trimming: 4 bases; J trimming: 10 bases; junction bases outside the gene matches: 11. The germline V gene encodes CDR1 SEHNR and CDR2 FQNEAQ (reference sequence). The CDR3 runs to 15 residues. CDR3 coding DNA: TGTGCCAGCAGCTATTCGACAGGGGCAGGGGGAAAACTGTTTTTT. This encodes CASSYSTGAGGKLFF.

At least ten counts were recorded for this clonotype. The CDR3 region is CASRPNRGNEQFF. The CDR3 DNA reads TGTGCCAGCAGGCCCAACAGGGGGAATGAGCAGTTCTTC. V usage is TRBV7-9 and J usage is TRBJ2-1, with 8 bases identical to TRBD1. Per the germline V gene, CDR1 is SEHNR and CDR2 is FQNEAQ (reference sequence). Trimming at V came to 6 bases and at J to 7 bases, leaving 5 bases not matched to a gene. The CDR3 is 13 amino acids.

V and J are TRBV11-2 and TRBJ1-2; D is uncertain. Germline loops: CDR1 SGHAT, CDR2 FQNNGV. The CDR3 is 16 residues long. V lost 0 bases to trimming and J lost 4 bases, with 15 bases between them. Here the CDR3 DNA reads TGTGCCAGCAGCTTAGATTCAGGAGGGCCCCTCTATGGCTACACCTTC. It is translated as CASSLDSGGPLYGYTF.

In its sample, this clonotype was seen many times. The chain recombines TRBV7-8 with TRBJ2-7, with TRBD1 matching over 10 bases. Per the germline V gene, CDR1 is SGHVS and CDR2 is FQNEAQ. The junction had 5 bases not matched to a gene; V was cut back by 5 bases and J by 4 bases. The CDR3 is 14 residues long. CDR3: CASSRDRGGYEQYF. As DNA, the CDR3 is TGTGCCAGCAGCCGGGACAGGGGAGGATACGAGCAGTACTTC.

This clonotype was detected only once. Being one base from a much bigger clone, this may be a read error. The chain couples TRBV7-6 to TRBJ2-2; TRBD1 agrees at 7 bases. Germline V gives CDR1 SGHVS, CDR2 FNYEAQ. The CDR3 is 15 amino acids. This CDR3 is CASTPGQRNTGEPFF. CDR3 sequence (DNA): TGTGCCAGTACCCCGGGACAGAGAAACACCGGGGAGCCGTTTTTT.

The V call is TRBV11-2, the J call TRBJ2-3, with TRBD1 matching 7 bases. The CDR3 contains 14 residues. Germline V gene sequence: CDR1 SGHAT, CDR2 FQNNGV. V trimming: 1 base; J trimming: 5 bases; junction bases outside the gene matches: 3. In DNA, the CDR3 is TGTGCCAGCAGCTTAGTGACAGGGCAAGATACGCAGTATTTT. Its translation: CASSLVTGQDTQYF.

The chain has TRBV19 and TRBJ2-5, with unresolved D. Germline V CDR1 and CDR2: LNHDA, SQIVND (reference sequence). Trimming cost V 2 bases and J 4 bases, with 14 bases left between them. There are 15 residues in the CDR3. CDR3 loop: CASSIRQTMGETQYF. CDR3 DNA: TGTGCCAGTAGTATAAGGCAGACGATGGGAGAGACCCAGTACTTC.

This clonotype has at least ten counts. The gene calls are TRBV10-3 and TRBJ1-2; 8 bases map to TRBD1. This CDR3 has 18 amino acids. The germline gives CDR1 ENHRY, CDR2 SYGVKD. V shed 6 bases and J 3 bases; nucleotides not matched to a gene: 18. In DNA form, the CDR3 reads TGTGCCATCAGCGTTCCCGAGACAGGGGATAACAAGGACTATGGCTACACCTTC. Translated, it gives CAISVPETGDNKDYGYTF.

The V and J genes are TRBV5-1 and TRBJ2-5; TRBD1 agrees at 9 bases. V gave up 0 bases and J gave up 7 bases; unmatched junction bases: 10. Germline values: CDR1 SGHRS, CDR2 YFSETQ. CDR3 length: 16 residues. For the CDR3, the DNA is TGCGCCAGCAGCTTGGTGGGACAGGGCCCGAGGGGGACCCAGTACTTC. Translating it yields CASSLVGQGPRGTQYF.

The V gene is TRBV19, the J gene TRBJ1-5; D call uncertain. In germline, CDR1 is LNHDA, CDR2 SQIVND (reference sequence). The germline V and J ends were trimmed by 7 bases and 0 bases, with 13 bases remaining between them. The CDR3 length is 15 residues. The CDR3 here is CASKWGSDSNQPQHF. CDR3 DNA sequence: TGTGCCAGTAAGTGGGGTTCGGATAGCAATCAGCCCCAGCATTTT.

This clonotype was found a few times. The rearrangement joins TRBV5-1 to TRBJ1-2, with a possible D match to TRBD1 (6 bases). The CDR3 has 14 residues. V lost 4 bases, J lost 3 bases, and 13 bases lay in between. The germline V gene has CDR1 SGHRS and CDR2 YFSETQ. The CDR3 DNA sequence: TGCGCCAGCAGCCCCGGGGGGGGCTACTATGGCTACACCTTC. Protein: CASSPGGGYYGYTF.

V is TRBV7-3 and J is TRBJ2-3; D possibly uses TRBD1 or TRBD2 (5 bases each). Germline-derived CDR1 and CDR2 are SGHTA and FQGTGA. CDR3 length: 16 residues. Trimming removed 2 bases at V and 9 bases at J, with 21 bases between. Here the CDR3 DNA reads TGTGCCAGCAGCTTATCCGCCGGGACCCCGCGAGGGACGCAGTATTTT. Translated: CASSLSAGTPRGTQYF. Using reference TRBV7-3 and TRBJ2-3 for the parts outside the CDR3, the full variable domain is GAGVSQTPSNKVTEKGKYVELRCDPISGHTALYWYRQSLGQGPEFLIYFQGTGAADDSGLPNDRFFAVRPEGSVSTLKIQRTERGDSAVYLCASSLSAGTPRGTQYFGPGTRLTVL.

This clonotype appeared a few times. V usage is TRBV5-1 and J usage is TRBJ2-1; possible D gene TRBD1, 6 bases. The CDR3 is made up of 14 amino acids. Trimming pared 0 bases from V and 7 bases from J, leaving 11 bases between. Per the germline V gene, CDR1 is SGHRS and CDR2 is YFSETQ. The CDR3 spells CASSLETGLNEQFF. DNA of the CDR3: TGCGCCAGCAGCTTGGAAACAGGGTTGAATGAGCAGTTCTTC.

This clonotype was seen a few times. The CDR3 region is CASSLVDTSGRPWTGELFF. The CDR3 coding sequence is TGCGCCAGCAGCTTGGTGGATACTAGCGGGAGGCCGTGGACCGGGGAGCTGTTTTTT. The chain links TRBV5-1 to TRBJ2-2, with 12 bases that match TRBD2. This CDR3 region has 19 residues. From germline, CDR1 is SGHRS and CDR2 YFSETQ. Trimming cost V 0 bases and J 5 bases; bases outside gene matches: 11.